This T cell receptor beta chain was retrieved from a study of cytomegalovirus exposure and HLA in healthy donors. As for the study in general: The roughly 700 first-cohort repertoires shared a platform with the 130 or so validation repertoires, as reported in a later analysis.

Whole-study results and caveats: Overall, under 200 TCR beta chains were annotated as cytomegalovirus-associated. The majority of TCR sequences were rare, yet some public TCRs appeared in many donors. Subsequent analysis found a tendency for first-cohort TCR clusters to co-occur within the approximately 130 validation repertoires.

TCRdb keeps only in-frame clones here, not all; method: immunoSEQ multiplex PCR. The data show around 160,000 clones, 80% to 85% seen once. As for this clone: Its antigen is unknown.

Per germline, CDR1 MNHNS and CDR2 SASEGT. V lost 5 bases to trimming and J lost 5 bases, with 12 bases between them. The CDR3 loop spans 14 amino acids. The chain carries TRBV6-1 and TRBJ2-2, with TRBD1 as a possible D gene (5 bases). The sequence was collected from a man aged 25 to 40 in good health and CMV-seropositive. Sequencing was done on a sample of PBMCs. CDR3 DNA: TGTGCCAGCAGTTATAGACAGTTTACCGGGGAGCTGTTTTTT. Translation: CASSYRQFTGELFF.